This is a list of T cell receptor beta chains from one sample in a study of cytomegalovirus exposure and HLA in healthy donors. This table comes from immunoSEQ multiplex PCR, and its TCRdb copy is limited to in-frame clones, with some not included. This sample carries 150,000 or so clones, around two thirds of them seen once, and the ten largest clones take roughly 1.7%. Sequenced input: PBMCs. The receptors stem from a woman aged 18-30 years in good health and CMV-seronegative. CDR3s include the opening cysteine and the closing phenylalanine or tryptophan. The D gene is left open where the match is weak. Rows give clone size only sometimes, using once, few, many, or a class for an expanded clone.

clone size	V gene	J gene	D gene	CDR3 protein	CDR3 DNA
NA	TRBV6-1	TRBJ1-2	NA	CASSARYGYTF	TGTGCCAGCAGTGCCCGGTATGGCTACACCTTC
NA	TRBV7-6	TRBJ2-5	NA	CASSSRGSTKETQYF	TGTGCCAGCAGCTCCAGAGGCAGCACCAAAGAGACCCAGTACTTC
NA	TRBV7-2	TRBJ1-4	TRBD1	CASTSGGTLNEKLFF	TGTGCCAGCACCTCAGGGGGAACCCTTAATGAAAAACTGTTTTTT
NA	TRBV7-2	TRBJ1-1	NA	CASRRQWDTEAFF	TGTGCCAGCAGGCGACAATGGGACACTGAAGCTTTCTTT
NA	TRBV27	TRBJ1-2	NA	CASSLGLDRTGGYTF	TGTGCCAGCAGTTTGGGGCTAGACAGGACTGGGGGCTACACCTTC
NA	TRBV27	TRBJ1-1	NA	CASSFQGGETEAFF	TGTGCCAGCAGTTTTCAAGGAGGGGAGACTGAAGCTTTCTTT
NA	TRBV9	TRBJ1-2	NA	CASSVDRVSYGYTF	TGTGCCAGCAGCGTAGACAGGGTTAGCTATGGCTACACCTTC
few	TRBV7-2	TRBJ2-3	TRBD2	CASRPSGNAHVDTQYF	TGTGCCAGCAGACCTAGCGGGAACGCACATGTGGATACGCAGTATTTT
NA	TRBV6-1	TRBJ2-1	TRBD2	CASRKLAGYNEQFF	TGTGCCAGCCGAAAACTAGCGGGGTACAATGAGCAGTTCTTC
NA	TRBV5-1	TRBJ1-2	TRBD1	CASSFGDRENYGYTF	TGCGCCAGCAGCTTCGGGGACAGGGAAAACTATGGCTACACCTTC
few	TRBV19	TRBJ1-4	NA	CATSRQATNEKLFF	TGTGCCACCAGCCGACAGGCAACTAATGAAAAACTGTTTTTT
few	TRBV7-2	TRBJ2-5	TRBD1	CASSLAATGGLQETQYF	TGTGCCAGCAGCTTAGCAGCTACAGGGGGACTCCAAGAGACCCAGTACTTC
few	TRBV10-3	TRBJ2-7	TRBD1	CAISGTGAGYEQYF	TGTGCCATCAGTGGGACAGGGGCAGGATACGAGCAGTACTTC
once	TRBV2	TRBJ2-1	TRBD2	CASRETSGGVGEQFF	TGTGCCAGCAGGGAAACTAGCGGGGGGGTGGGTGAGCAGTTCTTC
NA	TRBV9	TRBJ2-7	NA	CASSVVMGKVEQYF	TGTGCCAGCAGCGTAGTTATGGGCAAGGTTGAGCAGTACTTC
few	TRBV7-9	TRBJ2-1	TRBD1	CATPKDRDTWEQFF	TGTGCCACCCCTAAGGACAGGGACACATGGGAGCAGTTCTTC
NA	TRBV5-1	TRBJ2-3	TRBD1	CASSFQRQGSDTQYF	TGCGCCAGCAGCTTCCAAAGACAGGGCTCAGATACGCAGTATTTT
NA	TRBV6-5	TRBJ2-5	NA	CASSYHETQYF	TGTGCCAGCAGTTACCATGAGACCCAGTACTTC
NA	TRBV5-1	TRBJ2-5	TRBD2	CASSLAGAGSETQYF	TGCGCCAGCAGCTTAGCGGGAGCGGGTTCGGAGACCCAGTACTTC
NA	TRBV5-1	TRBJ1-4	TRBD1	CASSLTGGDNEKLFF	TGCGCCAGCAGCTTAACAGGGGGCGATAATGAAAAACTGTTTTTT
NA	TRBV5-8	TRBJ2-1	NA	CASSLRQYNEQFF	TGTGCCAGCAGCCTCCGACAGTACAATGAGCAGTTCTTC
few	TRBV2	TRBJ1-2	NA	CASSAVVWNYGYTF	TGTGCCAGCAGTGCAGTTGTTTGGAACTATGGCTACACCTTC
NA	TRBV7-9	TRBJ1-1	NA	CASSLRHQNTEAFF	TGTGCCAGCAGCTTAAGACACCAGAACACTGAAGCTTTCTTT
few	TRBV5-4	TRBJ2-7	TRBD2	CASSISGASYEQYF	TGTGCCAGCAGCATTAGCGGGGCCTCCTACGAGCAGTACTTC
NA	TRBV5-5	TRBJ2-3	TRBD1	CASRPRDRISSTDTQYF	TGTGCCAGCAGACCCCGGGACAGGATATCTAGCACAGATACGCAGTATTTT
NA	TRBV6-1	TRBJ2-5	NA	CASSDLARETQYF	TGCGCCAGCAGTGATTTAGCGAGAGAGACCCAGTACTTC
NA	TRBV2	TRBJ1-1	NA	CASSTGVTEAFF	TGTGCCAGCAGTACGGGGGTCACTGAAGCTTTCTTT
NA	TRBV4-3	TRBJ2-3	TRBD1	CASSQSPGGWGTDTQYF	TGCGCCAGCAGCCAATCTCCAGGGGGCTGGGGCACAGATACGCAGTATTTT
NA	TRBV7-2	TRBJ1-5	TRBD1	CASSSQGKHQPQHF	TGTGCCAGCAGCTCACAGGGGAAGCATCAGCCCCAGCATTTT
NA	TRBV15	TRBJ2-3	TRBD2	CATSRLQPGLAGGPSTDTQYF	TGTGCCACCAGCAGACTCCAACCGGGACTAGCGGGAGGGCCGAGCACAGATACGCAGTATTTT
NA	TRBV7-9	TRBJ1-4	NA	CASSQAPRGNEKLFF	TGTGCCAGCAGCCAAGCGCCCCGGGGTAATGAAAAACTGTTTTTT
NA	TRBV11-3	TRBJ2-4	TRBD1	CASSATGSIAKNIQYF	TGTGCCAGCAGCGCGACAGGGAGTATCGCCAAAAACATTCAGTACTTC
NA	TRBV5-1	TRBJ2-5	NA	CASSPPDRQETQYF	TGCGCCAGCTCTCCCCCCGACAGACAAGAGACCCAGTACTTC
NA	TRBV4-1	TRBJ1-5	NA	CASSQKVRQSNQPQHF	TGCGCCAGCAGCCAAAAGGTGCGACAGAGCAATCAGCCCCAGCATTTT
NA	TRBV7-3	TRBJ2-3	TRBD2	CASSFSERGVLDTQYF	TGTGCCAGCAGCTTCAGCGAGCGGGGGGTCTTAGATACGCAGTATTTT
NA	TRBV2	TRBJ2-1	NA	CASRLSANNEQFF	TGTGCCAGCAGATTAAGCGCCAACAATGAGCAGTTCTTC
NA	TRBV4-1	TRBJ1-2	TRBD1	CASSQENPGQGGYTF	TGCGCCAGCAGCCAAGAAAACCCCGGACAGGGAGGCTACACCTTC
NA	TRBV5-4	TRBJ2-2	TRBD2	CASSLRGGNTGELFF	TGTGCCAGCAGCCTCCGGGGGGGCAACACCGGGGAGCTGTTTTTT
NA	TRBV28	TRBJ2-7	NA	CASSQDSYEQYF	TGTGCCAGCAGTCAGGATTCCTACGAGCAGTACTTC
NA	TRBV11-2	TRBJ1-1	TRBD1	CASSLSGGNTEAFF	TGTGCCAGCAGCTTGTCAGGGGGGAACACTGAAGCTTTCTTT
once	TRBV2	TRBJ2-1	TRBD2	CASSGRLAGTYNEQFF	TGTGCCAGCAGTGGAAGACTAGCGGGAACCTACAATGAGCAGTTCTTC
NA	TRBV7-9	TRBJ1-5	NA	CASSSRGDQPQHF	TGTGCCAGCAGCTCTCGAGGAGATCAGCCCCAGCATTTT
NA	TRBV9	TRBJ2-3	NA	CASSASGLSTDTQYF	TGTGCCAGCAGCGCCTCGGGACTGAGCACAGATACGCAGTATTTT
NA	TRBV9	TRBJ2-5	TRBD1	CASSVDRGETQYF	TGTGCCAGCAGCGTAGACAGGGGAGAGACCCAGTACTTC
NA	TRBV5-1	TRBJ1-6	TRBD1	CASSPDRVGNSPLHF	TGCGCCAGCAGCCCCGACAGGGTAGGGAATTCACCCCTCCACTTT
few	TRBV2	TRBJ1-2	NA	CASRLTATGYTF	TGTGCCAGCAGGCTGACAGCGACTGGCTACACCTTC
NA	TRBV5-1	TRBJ2-3	TRBD1	CASSPVLGQSTDTQYF	TGCGCCAGCAGCCCGGTACTGGGACAGAGCACAGATACGCAGTATTTT
NA	TRBV15	TRBJ1-1	NA	CATSRGGQNTEAFF	TGTGCCACCAGCAGGGGCGGGCAGAACACTGAAGCTTTCTTT